The rows below give T cell receptor beta chains drawn from one sample of a study of blood T cell repertoires in COVID-19. Clones were read by immunoSEQ multiplex PCR, and TCRdb kept only the in-frame ones, dropping some. The sample includes roughly 100,000 clones, around 85% of them seen just once. Sequencing was done on a sample of peripheral blood. These receptors all come from a woman in her sixties or seventies with active or convalescent COVID-19. The CDR3 runs from the conserved cysteine through the conserved F or W. D genes are given only for firm matches. For some rows the clone size is stated as once, few or many, or as a class when expanded; others skip it.

cdr3_aa cdr3_nt clone_size j_call v_call d_call
CASNAGTGYPISGANVLTF TGTGCCAGTAACGCCGGGACAGGGTATCCCATCTCTGGGGCCAACGTCCTGACTTTC NA TRBJ2-6 TRBV19 TRBD1
CASRRTGITEAFF TGTGCCAGCAGACGGACAGGGATCACTGAAGCTTTCTTT NA TRBJ1-1 TRBV12-3/TRBV12-4 TRBD1
CASSIGDRVPGNTIYF TGTGCCAGTAGTATAGGTGACAGGGTCCCTGGAAACACCATATATTTT few TRBJ1-3 TRBV19 TRBD1
CASSQDRGLAAGELFF TGTGCCAGCAGCCAAGATAGGGGACTAGCTGCCGGGGAGCTGTTTTTT NA TRBJ2-2 TRBV3-1/TRBV3-2 TRBD2
CAISERGGSQPQHF TGTGCCATCAGTGAGCGGGGGGGTTCACAGCCCCAGCATTTT NA TRBJ1-5 TRBV10-3 NA
CASTLLAADSPLHF TGTGCCAGCACCCTCCTGGCCGCCGATTCACCCCTCCACTTT NA TRBJ1-6 TRBV5-4 NA
CASSLRQNYGYTF TGTGCCAGCAGTTTAAGACAGAACTATGGCTACACCTTC NA TRBJ1-2 TRBV28 NA
CASSQGQGFDMAFF TGCGCCAGCAGCCAAGGACAGGGATTTGATATGGCTTTCTTT NA TRBJ1-1 TRBV4-3 TRBD1
CASSLYRGGYTF TGTGCCAGCAGCTTGTACAGGGGTGGCTACACCTTC NA TRBJ1-2 TRBV5-4 TRBD1
CASSLEGTESAEQYF TGTGCCAGCAGCTTGGAAGGGACAGAGTCTGCCGAGCAGTACTTC NA TRBJ2-7 TRBV5-6 TRBD1
CASSLGQGTEAFF TGTGCTAGCAGCTTGGGACAGGGCACTGAAGCTTTCTTT NA TRBJ1-1 TRBV7-7 TRBD1
CASSYSGTGQNSPLHF TGTGCCAGCAGTTACTCAGGGACAGGGCAAAATTCACCCCTCCACTTT NA TRBJ1-6 TRBV6-5 TRBD1
CASRWTSGAAGELFF TGTGCCAGCAGGTGGACTAGCGGAGCGGCCGGGGAGCTGTTTTTT NA TRBJ2-2 TRBV7-9 TRBD2
CASGPGTSGQETQYF TGTGCTAGTGGTCCGGGGACTAGCGGACAAGAGACCCAGTACTTC NA TRBJ2-5 TRBV12-5 TRBD2
CASSRTEDSYEQYF TGTGCCAGCAGCAGGACAGAGGATTCCTACGAGCAGTACTTC NA TRBJ2-7 TRBV5-8 NA
CASQTGERTDTQYF TGTGCCAGCCAGACAGGGGAGAGGACAGATACGCAGTATTTT NA TRBJ2-3 TRBV28 TRBD1
CASSVAGADNYGYTF TGTGCCAGCAGCGTAGCAGGGGCGGATAACTATGGCTACACCTTC NA TRBJ1-2 TRBV9 NA
CASSIGFAGGRARGNEQYF TGTGCCAGTAGTATCGGTTTTGCCGGAGGTCGTGCCAGGGGAAACGAGCAGTACTTC once TRBJ2-7 TRBV19 NA
CASSASISLHGYTF TGTGCCAGCAGCGCCTCTATAAGTTTACATGGCTACACCTTC NA TRBJ1-2 TRBV11-2 NA
CASSLSLAGTREQYF TGTGCCAGCAGCTTATCGCTAGCGGGGACGCGGGAGCAGTACTTC NA TRBJ2-7 TRBV7-2 TRBD2
CASRSGLADEQYF TGTGCCAGTAGATCCGGACTAGCGGACGAGCAGTACTTC NA TRBJ2-7 TRBV19 TRBD2
CASRPTDTSSYNSPLHF TGTGCCAGCAGACCCACAGACACAAGCTCCTATAATTCACCCCTCCACTTT NA TRBJ1-6 TRBV9 NA
CATSTTIGTGGTEAFF TGTGCCACCAGCACAACTATCGGGACAGGGGGCACTGAAGCTTTCTTT NA TRBJ1-1 TRBV15 TRBD1
CASSSSGGRGETQYF TGTGCCAGCAGCTCCTCTGGGGGCAGGGGGGAGACCCAGTACTTC NA TRBJ2-5 TRBV7-2 TRBD1
CASSPSPGGRNYGYTF TGTGCCAGCTCACCGTCCCCAGGGGGGCGAAACTATGGCTACACCTTC NA TRBJ1-2 TRBV18 TRBD1
CASSVGQGQPPNYGYTF TGTGCCAGCAGCGTAGGTCAGGGACAGCCTCCTAACTATGGCTACACCTTC NA TRBJ1-2 TRBV9 TRBD1
CASSPRTGAVLGYTF TGTGCCAGCAGTCCAAGGACAGGAGCCGTCTTGGGCTACACCTTC NA TRBJ1-2 TRBV28 TRBD1
CASSQDQGFNQPQHF TGTGCCAGCAGCCAGGACCAGGGATTTAATCAGCCCCAGCATTTT NA TRBJ1-5 TRBV4-2 NA
CASQRDRGRDTQYF TGTGCCAGCCAGCGGGACAGGGGGCGAGATACGCAGTATTTT once TRBJ2-3 TRBV7-2 TRBD1
CASSLYAQGGGNTIYF TGTGCCAGCAGTTTATACGCACAGGGTGGCGGAAACACCATATATTTT NA TRBJ1-3 TRBV28 NA
CASSPTAFFHESQYF TGTGCCAGCAGCCCGACAGCTTTTTTCCACGAGTCGCAGTATTTT NA TRBJ2-3 TRBV7-2 NA
CASTLSSGVSNEQFF TGTGCCAGCACCCTATCTAGCGGGGTGTCCAATGAGCAGTTCTTC few TRBJ2-1 TRBV7-9 TRBD2
CASSRAMHQPQHF TGTGCCAGCTCACGGGCTATGCATCAGCCCCAGCATTTT NA TRBJ1-5 TRBV18 NA
CASSYETGVREQYF TGTGCCAGCAGTTACGAAACAGGGGTTAGGGAGCAGTACTTC NA TRBJ2-7 TRBV6-5 TRBD1
CASSPGGVPGYTF TGTGCCAGCAGCCCCGGAGGAGTTCCCGGCTACACCTTC NA TRBJ1-2 TRBV7-9 NA
CASSFRPGVDSNQPQHF TGTGCCAGCAGCTTCCGTCCCGGGGTTGATAGCAATCAGCCCCAGCATTTT NA TRBJ1-5 TRBV7-8 NA
CASSQGQGTYNEQFF TGTGCCAGCAGCCAAGGACAGGGTACCTACAATGAGCAGTTCTTC NA TRBJ2-1 TRBV5-4 TRBD1
CASSIGQSSNQPQHF TGTGCCAGTAGTATTGGACAGAGTAGCAATCAGCCCCAGCATTTT NA TRBJ1-5 TRBV19 NA
CASLGDRGNTEAFF TGTGCCAGCTTGGGGGACAGGGGGAACACTGAAGCTTTCTTT NA TRBJ1-1 TRBV6-5 TRBD1